Included here is one TCR beta chain sequence, with context. V lost 2 bases, J lost 1 base, and 4 bases lay in between. CDR3 size: 13 residues. The germline V gene has CDR1 SGHTA and CDR2 FQGNSA. The data stem from a study of Graves' ophthalmopathy and Graves' hyperthyroidism. For repertoire sequencing, the TCR beta CDR3 regions were amplified from RNA transcripts. The workflow started with a first-round RT-PCR run with HTBI primers and then moved on to a second-round multiplex PCR. TCRdb ran MiXCR on the multiplex PCR reads and lists one entry per CDR3 protein. The sample has a few hundred thousand distinct CDR3 sequences, 35% to 40% seen once. In this cohort, patients with other autoimmune diseases, uncontrolled infections, pregnancy or lactation were excluded.

The sequenced sample consisted of peripheral blood or thyroid tissue (not recorded which). The TCR comes from an adult man with Graves' hyperthyroidism. The chain uses TRBV7-2 and TRBJ2-3; D unresolved. The CDR3 nucleotides are TGTGCCAGCAGCTTACCTCGCACAGATACGCAGTATTTT. Translation: CASSLPRTDTQYF.